The clone carrying this TCR beta chain was detected only a few times. Its antigen is still unknown. This entry belongs to a study of blood T cells in healthy people across ages. Study observations and caveats: More naive CD4+ cells and higher diversity marked long-lived donors relative to aged donors.

The use of a sample-barcoded 5' primer and a J-beta primer mix characterized a second PCR of roughly 6 to 12 cycles. Per-sample output comprised a minimum of 2.5 million paired-end reads containing CDR3. MiXCR was run by TCRdb on the 5' RACE reads, yielding one entry per CDR3 protein. The sample records more than 1,400,000 distinct CDR3 sequences, 42% being singletons. This CDR3 region has 20 residues. Germline V gene sequence: CDR1 ENHRY, CDR2 SYGVKD. Trimming removed 0 bases from V and 0 bases from J; junction bases left unmatched: 11. This TCR was recovered from a woman younger than 30 in good health. The specimen sequenced was blood. The rearrangement uses TRBV10-3 and TRBJ2-1, with TRBD1 matching 10 bases. CDR3 residues: CAISESGTGVMGSSYNEQFF. For the CDR3, the DNA is TGTGCCATCAGTGAGTCCGGGACAGGGGTGATGGGTAGCTCCTACAATGAGCAGTTCTTC.